This TCR beta chain was sequenced in a study of a mutant IDH1 vaccine in newly diagnosed glioma. Time point noted: week 23, last vaccination. It was 300 ug of mutant IDH1 20-mer peptide that made up each vaccine dose, given with topical imiquimod. The CDR3 is made up of 13 amino acids. Germline CDR1 SGDLS, CDR2 YYNGEE. Between the trimmed V and J ends, which lost 0 bases and 7 bases, there was a span of 5 bases. About this clone: Its antigen remains unidentified.

Clones were sequenced by immunoSEQ multiplex PCR, and TCRdb holds only the in-frame ones, with some missing. Among 35,000 to 45,000 clones, 60% to 85% were seen once, and the ten largest hold around 6.6%. The TCR sequence derives from a woman aged 40 to 55 with glioma. Some clones in this sample may be carry-over from other donors' samples. The J gene is TRBJ1-6, the V gene TRBV9, with no clear D. The material was PBMCs, obtained from a glioma patient whose treatment included an IDH1 peptide vaccine. CDR3 in amino acids: CASSVARNSPLHF. For the CDR3, the DNA is TGTGCCAGCAGCGTAGCTAGGAATTCACCCCTCCACTTT.